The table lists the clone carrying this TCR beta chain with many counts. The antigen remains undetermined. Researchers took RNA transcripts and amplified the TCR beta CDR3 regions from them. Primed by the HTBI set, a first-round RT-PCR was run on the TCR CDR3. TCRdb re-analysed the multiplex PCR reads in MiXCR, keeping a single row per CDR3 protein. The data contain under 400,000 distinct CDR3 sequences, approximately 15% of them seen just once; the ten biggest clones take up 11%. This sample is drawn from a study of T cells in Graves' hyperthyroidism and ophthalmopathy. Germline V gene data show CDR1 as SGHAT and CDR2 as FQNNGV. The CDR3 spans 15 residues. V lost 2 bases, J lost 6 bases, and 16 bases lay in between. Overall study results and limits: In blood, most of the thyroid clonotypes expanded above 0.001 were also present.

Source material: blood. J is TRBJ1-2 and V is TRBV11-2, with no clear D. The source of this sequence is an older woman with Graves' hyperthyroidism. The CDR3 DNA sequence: TGTGCCAGCAGCTTATCCCCGGGAGGCGGTAATGGCTACACCTTC. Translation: CASSLSPGGGNGYTF.